These T cell receptor beta chains were read from a single sample in a study of shared clonotypes between healthy human individuals. TCRdb's table, derived via immunoSEQ multiplex PCR, lists solely in-frame clones and lacks some. The data contain approximately 1,000,000 clones, 77% of them singletons. The source material was memory CD4+ T cells from PBMCs. All receptors derive from a man between 18 and 35 years old in good health. Some clones in this sample may be carry-over from other donors' samples. Each CDR3 is given with its conserved first and last residue. D genes are given only for firm matches. Rows give clone size only sometimes, using once, few, many, or a class for an expanded clone.

V	length	J	D	size	DNA	CDR3
TRBV25-1	16	TRBJ2-2	-	-	TGTGCCAGCAGTGATACCGCTGGGGCCAACACCGGGGAGCTGTTTTTT	CASSDTAGANTGELFF
TRBV5-1	15	TRBJ1-1	-	few	TGCGCCAGCAGCCCCCGTGTCAGGGTGGACACTGAAGCTTTCTTT	CASSPRVRVDTEAFF
TRBV11-2	16	TRBJ2-3	TRBD2	-	TGTGCCAGCAGCTTAGGTTCTAGCGGGAGGACAGATACGCAGTATTTT	CASSLGSSGRTDTQYF
TRBV5-4	15	TRBJ2-7	TRBD2	-	TGTGCCAGCAGCCGGACTAGCGCGAGCTCCTACGAGCAGTACTTC	CASSRTSASSYEQYF
TRBV19	14	TRBJ1-5	-	-	TGTGCCAGTAGTGAGCAAGGGGGGAATCAGCCCCAGCATTTT	CASSEQGGNQPQHF
TRBV28	13	TRBJ2-5	-	few	TGTGCCAGCAGTTGGTGGGATCAAGAGACCCAGTACTTC	CASSWWDQETQYF
TRBV28	14	TRBJ2-7	TRBD2	-	TGTGCCAGCAGTTTGCGGGAGGGAGCCTACGAGCAGTACTTC	CASSLREGAYEQYF
TRBV6-5	12	TRBJ2-7	TRBD2	-	TGTGCCAGCAGTCTAGCGGCCTACGAGCAGTACTTC	CASSLAAYEQYF
TRBV6-8	18	TRBJ1-4	TRBD1	-	TGTGCCAGCAGTTACCAGCAGCCGGGACAGCCGCGTCGGGAAAAACTGTTTTTT	CASSYQQPGQPRREKLFF
TRBV6-5	16	TRBJ2-3	-	-	TGTGCCAGCAGTTACAATTGGGCACGGGCCACAGATACGCAGTATTTT	CASSYNWARATDTQYF
TRBV5-1	15	TRBJ2-5	TRBD2	-	TGCGCCAGCAGCATAGGACTAGCGGGTCAAGAGACCCAGTACTTC	CASSIGLAGQETQYF
TRBV5-4	14	TRBJ2-7	-	few	TGTGCCAGCAGCTTGGGGGGCGGCGGGTACGAGCAGTACTTC	CASSLGGGGYEQYF
TRBV7-6	15	TRBJ2-1	-	-	TGTGCCAGCAGCTTACTTACCGGGGACTACAATGAGCAGTTCTTC	CASSLLTGDYNEQFF
TRBV29-1	14	TRBJ2-5	-	-	TGCAGCGTGGAGGCCCCTGCGTACCAAGAGACCCAGTACTTC	CSVEAPAYQETQYF
TRBV2	14	TRBJ2-1	-	-	TGTGCCAGCAGTCTAAAGCATGGGGATCATGAGCAGTTCTTC	CASSLKHGDHEQFF
TRBV7-3	16	TRBJ2-2	TRBD2	-	TGTGCCAGCAGCTTAACAGCGGGGGCGAACACCGGGGAGCTGTTTTTT	CASSLTAGANTGELFF
TRBV6-1	14	TRBJ2-1	-	once	TGTGCCAGCAGTCTGGGTCAGGGGTCAGGTGAGCAGTTCTTC	CASSLGQGSGEQFF
TRBV4-2	17	TRBJ2-2	TRBD1	-	TGTGCCAGCAGCCTTGAACTCCCGGGACAGGGGCCCGGGGAGCTGTTTTTT	CASSLELPGQGPGELFF
TRBV28	15	TRBJ2-2	-	-	TGTGCCAGCAGTCCCGGACTGGGGAACACCGGGGAGCTGTTTTTT	CASSPGLGNTGELFF
TRBV5-1	14	TRBJ1-1	TRBD1	-	TGCGCCAGCAGCTCAGTCCCGGGACAGGGATCAGCTTTCTTT	CASSSVPGQGSAFF
TRBV11-3	12	TRBJ2-3	-	-	TGTGCCAGCAGCTTAGGTGCAGATACGCAGTATTTT	CASSLGADTQYF
TRBV28	16	TRBJ1-5	-	once	TGTGCCAGCAGTTTGGGAGGTAGTGGGAGCAATCAGCCCCAGCATTTT	CASSLGGSGSNQPQHF
TRBV18	14	TRBJ1-3	-	few	TGTGCCAGCTCCTCCGAGCAGGGAGGAAACACCATATATTTT	CASSSEQGGNTIYF
TRBV11-2	12	TRBJ1-2	-	-	TGTGCCAGCAGCTATCAGGGGAATGGCTACACCTTC	CASSYQGNGYTF
TRBV30	13	TRBJ2-7	-	-	TGTGCCTGGAGTCCGGGACACCACTACGAGCAGTACTTC	CAWSPGHHYEQYF
TRBV9	16	TRBJ2-2	-	-	TGTGCCAGCAGCGCCCTCGGGGCTCTAACCACCGGGGAGCTGTTTTTT	CASSALGALTTGELFF
TRBV7-8	16	TRBJ2-2	-	-	TGTGCCAGCAGCTTAGTCGCTAGAACGAACACCGGGGAGCTGTTTTTT	CASSLVARTNTGELFF
TRBV30	14	TRBJ2-3	-	-	TGTGCCTGGACCGCAGGGGCGAGCACAGATACGCAGTATTTT	CAWTAGASTDTQYF
TRBV7-9	12	TRBJ2-2	-	-	TGTGCCAGCAGCTTAGCAGGGCTGGAGCTGTTTTTT	CASSLAGLELFF
TRBV10-2	14	TRBJ2-3	-	-	TGCGCCAGCAGTGACGCGGGATCCACAGATACGCAGTATTTT	CASSDAGSTDTQYF
TRBV7-9	15	TRBJ1-4	-	-	TGTGCCAGCAGCTTAGCGGTCGGGTCGGATGAAAAACTGTTTTTT	CASSLAVGSDEKLFF
TRBV5-1	18	TRBJ2-1	TRBD1	-	TGCGCCAGCAGCTCCCCAATGGCTGACAGGGGCTCCTACAATGAGCAGTTCTTC	CASSSPMADRGSYNEQFF
TRBV18	16	TRBJ2-2	-	-	TGTGCCAGCTCACGGGGGGACAGAGAAAACACCGGGGAGCTGTTTTTT	CASSRGDRENTGELFF
TRBV9	15	TRBJ2-7	-	-	TGTGCCAGCAGCGTAGTCCCCGGGTCGACAGCCGAGCAGTACTTC	CASSVVPGSTAEQYF
TRBV2	11	TRBJ1-4	-	-	TGTGCCAGCTTGGACAATGAAAAACTGTTTTTT	CASLDNEKLFF
TRBV7-3	13	TRBJ2-1	TRBD1	-	TGTGCCAGCAGCTTAAGTCTGACAGGGAAGCAGTTCTTC	CASSLSLTGKQFF
TRBV5-1	16	TRBJ2-5	TRBD2	-	TGCGCCAGCAGCCCGAATCCAGCGGGAGCGGTAGAGACCCAGTACTTC	CASSPNPAGAVETQYF
TRBV18	18	TRBJ1-5	-	-	TGTGCCAGCTCCCCTGGTTTTCGGGGGCCGGGTGGCAATCAGCCCCAGCATTTT	CASSPGFRGPGGNQPQHF
TRBV6-6	14	TRBJ1-2	-	-	TGTCTCAGCATGCCCGGGCAGGGGCAGGGCGGCTACACCTTC	CLSMPGQGQGGYTF
TRBV28	9	TRBJ2-5	-	-	TGTGCCAGGATACAGGGTTGGGACTTC	CARIQGWDF
TRBV6-6	12	TRBJ1-4	-	-	TGTGCCAGCACCTCGGTGGAGGAAAAACTGTTTTTT	CASTSVEEKLFF
TRBV9	14	TRBJ2-7	TRBD1	-	TGTGCCAGCAGCGTAGACAGGGGGACCTACGAGCAGTACTTC	CASSVDRGTYEQYF
TRBV7-9	15	TRBJ2-1	TRBD1	-	TGTGCCAGCAGCTTAAGCCAGGGGGCCAACAATGAGCAGTTCTTC	CASSLSQGANNEQFF
TRBV5-4	16	TRBJ1-1	TRBD1	-	TGTGCCAGCAGCCCACCGACAGGGCGGATGAACACTGAAGCTTTCTTT	CASSPPTGRMNTEAFF
TRBV28	19	TRBJ1-5	-	-	TGTGCCAGCAGTTCCCCGAGGGGGGAATTTTTTTGGAGCAATCAGCCCCAGCATTTT	CASSSPRGEFFWSNQPQHF
TRBV28	15	TRBJ2-7	TRBD1	-	TGTGCCAGCAGTGTACCGGGACAGGGTACCTACGAGCAGTACTTC	CASSVPGQGTYEQYF
TRBV11-2	16	TRBJ2-1	TRBD2	-	TGTGCCAGCAGCGTCACTAGCGGGAGCTCCTACAATGAGCAGTTCTTC	CASSVTSGSSYNEQFF
TRBV28	14	TRBJ2-1	-	-	TGTGCCAGCAGTTTGACCGGAGGATACAATGAGCAGTTCTTC	CASSLTGGYNEQFF
TRBV10-3	14	TRBJ2-3	-	-	TGTGCCATCAGTGAGTCGACTACCACAGATACGCAGTATTTT	CAISESTTTDTQYF
TRBV10-3	15	TRBJ2-2	-	-	TGTGCCATCAGCGACACAGGGAGGAACACCGGGGAGCTGTTTTTT	CAISDTGRNTGELFF
TRBV10-3	14	TRBJ2-5	-	-	TGTGCCATCAGTGAGGGGGGCTCGACGGAGACCCAGTACTTC	CAISEGGSTETQYF